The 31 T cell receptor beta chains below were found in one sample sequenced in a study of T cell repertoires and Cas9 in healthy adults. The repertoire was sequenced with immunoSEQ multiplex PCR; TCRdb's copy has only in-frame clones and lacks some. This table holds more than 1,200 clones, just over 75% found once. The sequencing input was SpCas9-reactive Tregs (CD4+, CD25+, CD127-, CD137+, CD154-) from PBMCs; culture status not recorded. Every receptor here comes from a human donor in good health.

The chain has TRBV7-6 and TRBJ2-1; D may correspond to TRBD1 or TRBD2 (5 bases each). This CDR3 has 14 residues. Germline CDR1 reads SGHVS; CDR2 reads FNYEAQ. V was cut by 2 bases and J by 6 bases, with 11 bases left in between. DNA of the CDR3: TGTGCCAGCAGCTTATATGGGGGTGCCAATGAGCAGTTCTTC. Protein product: CASSLYGGANEQFF.

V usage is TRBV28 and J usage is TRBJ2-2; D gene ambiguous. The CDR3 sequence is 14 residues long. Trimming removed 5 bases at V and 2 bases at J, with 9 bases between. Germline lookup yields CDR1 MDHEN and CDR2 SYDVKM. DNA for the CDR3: TGTGCCAGCAGTGTCCCAGTTAACACCGGGGAGCTGTTTTTT. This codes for CASSVPVNTGELFF. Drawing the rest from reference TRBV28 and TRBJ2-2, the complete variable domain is DVKVTQSSRYLVKRTGEKVFLECVQDMDHENMFWYRQDPGLGLRLIYFSYDVKMKEKGDIPEGYSVSREKKERFSLILESASTNQTSMYLCASSVPVNTGELFFGEGSRLTVL.

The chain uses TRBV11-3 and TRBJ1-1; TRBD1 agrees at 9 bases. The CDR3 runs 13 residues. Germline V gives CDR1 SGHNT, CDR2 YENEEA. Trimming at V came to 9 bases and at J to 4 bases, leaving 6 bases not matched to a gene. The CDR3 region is CARQGQGCTEAFF. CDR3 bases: TGTGCCAGACAAGGACAGGGGTGCACTGAAGCTTTCTTT.

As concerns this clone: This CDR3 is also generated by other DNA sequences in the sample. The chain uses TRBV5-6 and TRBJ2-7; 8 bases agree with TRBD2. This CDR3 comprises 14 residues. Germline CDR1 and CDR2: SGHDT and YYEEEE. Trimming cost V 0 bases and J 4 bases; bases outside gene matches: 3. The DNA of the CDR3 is TGTGCCAGCAGCTTGGCGGGGGGGGGATACGAGCAGTACGTC. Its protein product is CASSLAGGGYEQYV.

The CDR3 reads CASSPEASSTDTQYF. The CDR3 DNA follows: TGTGCCAGCAGCCCTGAGGCCTCTAGCACAGATACGCAGTATTTT. The chain carries TRBV7-2 and TRBJ2-3; no reliable D call. Trimming stripped 5 bases from V and 0 bases from J, with 12 bases between. Germline V CDR1 and CDR2: SGHTA, FQGNSA. This CDR3 has 15 amino acids.

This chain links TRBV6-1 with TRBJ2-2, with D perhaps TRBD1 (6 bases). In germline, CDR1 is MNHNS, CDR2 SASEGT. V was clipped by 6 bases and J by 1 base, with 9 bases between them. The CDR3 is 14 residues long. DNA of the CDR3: TGTGCCAGCAGGAAGGACAGGAACACCGGGGAGCTGTTTTTT. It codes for CASRKDRNTGELFF.

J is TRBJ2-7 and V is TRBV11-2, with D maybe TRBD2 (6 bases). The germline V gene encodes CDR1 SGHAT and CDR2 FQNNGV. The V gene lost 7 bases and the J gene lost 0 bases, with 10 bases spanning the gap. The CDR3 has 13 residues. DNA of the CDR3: TGTGCCAGCACCCTCGGGAGCTCCTACGAGCAGTACTTC. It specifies CASTLGSSYEQYF.

The CDR3 DNA reads TGCGCCAGCAGCTTGGGTCCTAACTATGGCTACACCTTC. Encoded protein: CASSLGPNYGYTF. The chain recombines TRBV5-1 with TRBJ1-2; D is undetermined. The CDR3 runs 13 residues. From germline, CDR1 is SGHRS and CDR2 YFSETQ. V was clipped by 0 bases and J by 0 bases, with 3 bases between them.

CDR3 amino acids: CASRTGNQPQHF. The CDR3 DNA is TGTGCCAGCAGAACAGGGAATCAGCCCCAGCATTTT. J is TRBJ1-5 and V is TRBV6-6; D is possibly TRBD1 (6 bases). The germline V gene encodes CDR1 MNHNY and CDR2 SVGAGI (reference sequence). This CDR3 comprises 12 residues. V was cut by 6 bases and J by 4 bases, with 7 bases left in between.

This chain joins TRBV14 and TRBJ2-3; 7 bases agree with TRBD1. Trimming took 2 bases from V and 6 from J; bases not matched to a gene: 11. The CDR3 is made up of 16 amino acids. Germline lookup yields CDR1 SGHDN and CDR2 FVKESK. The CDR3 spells CASSQPGQWAGDTQYF. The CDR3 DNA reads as TGTGCCAGCAGCCAACCGGGACAGTGGGCCGGGGATACGCAGTATTTT.

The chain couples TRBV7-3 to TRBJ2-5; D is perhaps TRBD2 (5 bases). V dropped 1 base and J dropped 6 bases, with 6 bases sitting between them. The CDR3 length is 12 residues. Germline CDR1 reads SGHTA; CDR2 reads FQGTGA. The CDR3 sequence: CASSLREQTQYF. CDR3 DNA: TGTGCCAGCAGCTTAAGGGAGCAGACCCAGTACTTC.

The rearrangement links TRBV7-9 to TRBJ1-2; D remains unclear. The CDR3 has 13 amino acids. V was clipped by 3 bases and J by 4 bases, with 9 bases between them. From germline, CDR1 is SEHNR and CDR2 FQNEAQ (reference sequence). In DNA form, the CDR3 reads TGTGCCAGCAGCTTGAGATCGGGCTATGGCTACACCTTC. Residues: CASSLRSGYGYTF. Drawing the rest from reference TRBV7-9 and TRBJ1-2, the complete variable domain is DTGVSQNPRHKITKRGQNVTFRCDPISEHNRLYWYRQTLGQGPEFLTYFQNEAQLEKSRLLSDRFSAERPKGSFSTLEIQRTEQGDSAMYLCASSLRSGYGYTFGSGTRLTVV.

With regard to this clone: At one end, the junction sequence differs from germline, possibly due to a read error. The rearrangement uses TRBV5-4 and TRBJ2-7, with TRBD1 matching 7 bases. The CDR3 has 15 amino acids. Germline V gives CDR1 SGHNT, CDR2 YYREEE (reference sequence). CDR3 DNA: TGTGCCAGCAGCCAACAGGGCCCGGTAACTGCGACAGGGATCTTC. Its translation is CASSQQGPVTATGIF.

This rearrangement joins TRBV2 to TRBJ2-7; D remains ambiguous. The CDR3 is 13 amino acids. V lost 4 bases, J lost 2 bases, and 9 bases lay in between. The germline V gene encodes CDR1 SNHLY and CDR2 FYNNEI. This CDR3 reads CASSGQRTYEQYV. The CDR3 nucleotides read TGTGCCAGCAGTGGGCAGCGCACCTACGAGCAGTACGTC.

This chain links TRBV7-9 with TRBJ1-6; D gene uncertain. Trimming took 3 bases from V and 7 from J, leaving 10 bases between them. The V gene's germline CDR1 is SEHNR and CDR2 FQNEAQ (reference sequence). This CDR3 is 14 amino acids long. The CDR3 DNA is TGTGCCAGCAGCTTGGCCGGGAACAATTCACCCCTCCACTTT. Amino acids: CASSLAGNNSPLHF.

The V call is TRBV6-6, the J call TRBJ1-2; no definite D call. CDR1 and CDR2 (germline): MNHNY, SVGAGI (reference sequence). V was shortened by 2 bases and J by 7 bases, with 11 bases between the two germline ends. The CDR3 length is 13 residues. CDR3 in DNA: TGTGCCAGCAGTTACGATCAGAACCGTGGCTACACCTTC. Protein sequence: CASSYDQNRGYTF.

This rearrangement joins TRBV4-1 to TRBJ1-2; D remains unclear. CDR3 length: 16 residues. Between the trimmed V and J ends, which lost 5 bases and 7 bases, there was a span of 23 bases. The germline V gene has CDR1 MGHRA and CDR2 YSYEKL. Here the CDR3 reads CASSSEGRSNEGGYTF. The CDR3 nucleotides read TGCGCCAGCAGCAGTGAAGGTAGGTCCAACGAGGGTGGCTACACCTTC.

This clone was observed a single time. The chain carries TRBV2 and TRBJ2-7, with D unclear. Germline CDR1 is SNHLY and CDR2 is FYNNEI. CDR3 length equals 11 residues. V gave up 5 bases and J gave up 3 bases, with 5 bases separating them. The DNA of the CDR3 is TGTGCCAGCAGTCGACACTACGAGCAGTACTTC. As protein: CASSRHYEQYF. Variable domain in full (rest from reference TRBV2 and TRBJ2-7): EPEVTQTPSHQVTQMGQEVILRCVPISNHLYFYWYRQILGQKVEFLVSFYNNEISEKSEIFDDQFSVERPDGSNFTLKIRSTKLEDSAMYFCASSRHYEQYFGPGTRLTVT.

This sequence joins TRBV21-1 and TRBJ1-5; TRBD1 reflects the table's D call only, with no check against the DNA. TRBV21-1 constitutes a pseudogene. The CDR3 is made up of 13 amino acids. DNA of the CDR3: TGTGCCAGCTACAAAAATATCAATCAGCCCCAGCATTTT. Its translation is CASYKNINQPQHF.

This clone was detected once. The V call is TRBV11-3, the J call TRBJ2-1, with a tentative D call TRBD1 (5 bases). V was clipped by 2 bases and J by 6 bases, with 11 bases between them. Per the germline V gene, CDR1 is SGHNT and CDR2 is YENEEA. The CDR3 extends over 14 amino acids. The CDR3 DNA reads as TGTGCCAGCAGCTTAATCCGTAGGGGCAATGAGCAGTTCTTC. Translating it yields CASSLIRRGNEQFF.

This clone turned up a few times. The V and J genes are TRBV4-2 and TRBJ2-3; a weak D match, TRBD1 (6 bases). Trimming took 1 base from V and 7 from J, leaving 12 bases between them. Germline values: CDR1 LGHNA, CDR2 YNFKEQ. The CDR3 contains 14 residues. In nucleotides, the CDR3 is TGTGCCAGCAGCCAAGTGACAGGCCCACATACGCAGTATTTT. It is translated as CASSQVTGPHTQYF.

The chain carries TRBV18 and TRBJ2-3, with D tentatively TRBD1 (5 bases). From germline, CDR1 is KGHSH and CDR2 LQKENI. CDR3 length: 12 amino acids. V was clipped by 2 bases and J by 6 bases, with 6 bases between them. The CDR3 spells CASSPKGDTQYF. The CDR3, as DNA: TGTGCCAGCTCACCAAAGGGGGATACGCAGTATTTT. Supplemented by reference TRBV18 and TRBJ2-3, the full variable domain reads NAGVMQNPRHLVRRRGQEARLRCSPMKGHSHVYWYRQLPEEGLKFMVYLQKENIIDESGMPKERFSAEFPKEGPSILRIQQVVRGDSAAYFCASSPKGDTQYFGPGTRLTVL.

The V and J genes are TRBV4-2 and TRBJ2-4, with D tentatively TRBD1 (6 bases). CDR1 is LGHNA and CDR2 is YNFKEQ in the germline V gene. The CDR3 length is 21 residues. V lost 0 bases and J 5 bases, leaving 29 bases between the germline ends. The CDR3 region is CASSQDPGTFGAYREQNIQYF. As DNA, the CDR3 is TGTGCCAGCAGCCAAGACCCGGGTACTTTTGGTGCTTACAGGGAACAAAACATTCAGTACTTC.

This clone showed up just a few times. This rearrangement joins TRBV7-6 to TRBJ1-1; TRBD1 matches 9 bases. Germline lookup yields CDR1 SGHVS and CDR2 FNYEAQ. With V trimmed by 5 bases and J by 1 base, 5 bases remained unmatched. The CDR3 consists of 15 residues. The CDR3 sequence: CASSQPGQGNTEAFF. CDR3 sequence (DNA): TGTGCCAGCAGCCAACCGGGACAGGGGAACACTGAAGCTTTCTTT.

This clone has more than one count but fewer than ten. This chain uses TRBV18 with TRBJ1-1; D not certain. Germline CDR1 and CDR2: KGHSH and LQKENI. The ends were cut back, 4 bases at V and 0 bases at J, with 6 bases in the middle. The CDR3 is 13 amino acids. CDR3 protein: CASSLSVNTEAFF. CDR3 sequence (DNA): TGTGCCAGCTCACTTTCAGTGAACACTGAAGCTTTCTTT.

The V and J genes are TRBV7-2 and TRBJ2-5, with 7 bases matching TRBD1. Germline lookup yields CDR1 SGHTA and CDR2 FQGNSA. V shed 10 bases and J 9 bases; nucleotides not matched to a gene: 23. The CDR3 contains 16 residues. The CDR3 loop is CAISSRTGSPQGAQYF. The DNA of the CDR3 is TGTGCCATTTCGTCCCGGACAGGCTCACCACAAGGTGCCCAGTACTTC.

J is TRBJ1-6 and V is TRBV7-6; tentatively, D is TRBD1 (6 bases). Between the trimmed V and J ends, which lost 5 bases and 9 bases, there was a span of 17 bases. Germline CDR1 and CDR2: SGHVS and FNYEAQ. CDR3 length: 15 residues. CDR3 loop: CASSPGHSGSSPLHF. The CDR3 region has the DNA TGTGCCAGCAGCCCGGGACACTCCGGGAGTTCACCCCTCCACTTT.

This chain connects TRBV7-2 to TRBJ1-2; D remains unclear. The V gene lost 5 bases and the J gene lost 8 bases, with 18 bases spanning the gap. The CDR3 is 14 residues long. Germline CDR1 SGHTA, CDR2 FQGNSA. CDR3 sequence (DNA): TGTGCCAGCAGCCCACGGAGTGGGGTGCCCGGCTACACCTTC. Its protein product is CASSPRSGVPGYTF.

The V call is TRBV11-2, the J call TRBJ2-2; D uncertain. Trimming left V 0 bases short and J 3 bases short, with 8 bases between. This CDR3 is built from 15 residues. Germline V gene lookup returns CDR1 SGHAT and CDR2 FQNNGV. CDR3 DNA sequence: TGTGCCAGCAGCTTAGATGGTTCCGACACCGGGGAGCTGTTTTTT. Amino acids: CASSLDGSDTGELFF.

CDR3 DNA: TGTGCCAGCAGCCCTGGACTAGCCGGCGGGACGCAGTATTTT. This encodes CASSPGLAGGTQYF. The chain is built from TRBV6-5 and TRBJ2-3; 8 bases agree with TRBD2. Trimming cost V 6 bases and J 9 bases; bases outside gene matches: 11. CDR3 length: 14 residues. Germline CDR1 and CDR2: MNHEY and SVGAGI.

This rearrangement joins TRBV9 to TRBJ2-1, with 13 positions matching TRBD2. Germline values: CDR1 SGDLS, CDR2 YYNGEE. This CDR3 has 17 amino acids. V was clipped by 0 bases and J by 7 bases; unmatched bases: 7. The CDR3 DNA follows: TGTGCCAGCAGCGTAGCCCCGGGACTAGCGGGACAGAATGAGCAGTTCTTC. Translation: CASSVAPGLAGQNEQFF.